The 32 T cell receptor beta chains below all came from one sample that was sequenced in a study of T cells in Graves' hyperthyroidism and ophthalmopathy. Using RNA transcripts as the source, TCR beta CDR3 regions were amplified. An initial round of RT-PCR targeting the TCR CDR3 relied on the HTBI primer set. TCRdb re-analysed the multiplex PCR reads in MiXCR, keeping a single row per CDR3 protein. The sample yields some 740,000 distinct CDR3 sequences, 12% to 15% seen once. The material sequenced was blood. Receptors were obtained from a woman in her late teens or twenties with Graves' hyperthyroidism.

In this sample, this clonotype turned up many times. The chain uses TRBV20-1 and TRBJ2-1, with a tentative D call TRBD2 (7 bases). The CDR3 has 18 amino acids. V gave up 6 bases and J gave up 2 bases, with 26 bases separating them. Germline V CDR1 and CDR2: DFQATT, SNEGSKA (reference sequence). The CDR3 reads CSAPDGGQPGTTYNEQFF. CDR3 DNA: TGCAGTGCCCCCGATGGGGGGCAACCCGGGACTACCTACAATGAGCAGTTCTTC.

The chain joins TRBV10-3 to TRBJ2-2; 13 bases map to TRBD2. After removal of 3 bases from V and 6 bases from J, the junction contained 4 bases not matched to a gene. CDR3 length: 16 residues. Germline assignment: CDR1 ENHRY and CDR2 SYGVKD. CDR3 in amino acids: CAISDGGLAGAGELFF. The DNA for the CDR3 is TGTGCCATCAGTGACGGTGGACTAGCGGGGGCCGGGGAGCTGTTTTTT.

V is TRBV7-9 and J is TRBJ2-2; D call uncertain. The V end lost 0 bases, the J end lost 7 bases, and 18 bases lay between the germline ends. Looked up from germline, CDR1 is SEHNR and CDR2 is FQNEAQ (reference sequence). This CDR3 is built from 17 residues. The CDR3 spells CASSLAIRLLSGGELFF. As DNA, the CDR3 is TGTGCCAGCAGCTTAGCGATCAGACTCTTGTCGGGCGGGGAGCTGTTTTTT.

As concerns this clonotype: It may be a read error: a sequence one base away is much more abundant. The V and J genes are TRBV13 and TRBJ1-1, with unresolved D. The germline CDR1 and CDR2 sequences are PRHDT and FYEKMQ (reference sequence). Trimming took off 0 bases at V and 7 bases at J, with 9 bases between the two ends. The CDR3 spans 13 residues. In nucleotides, the CDR3 is TGTGCCAGCAGCTTAGGCCGCAGAGATGAAGCTTTCTTT. Protein: CASSLGRRDEAFF.

The table lists this clonotype with many counts. This sequence joins TRBV6-1 and TRBJ2-2; possibly TRBD1 for D (5 bases). Germline CDR1 is MNHNS and CDR2 is SASEGT. This CDR3 spans 13 amino acids. Trimming took 5 bases from V and 6 from J, leaving 10 bases between them. CDR3 amino acids: CASSLQVAGELFF. DNA for the CDR3: TGTGCCAGCAGTTTACAGGTCGCCGGGGAGCTGTTTTTT.

This clonotype occurred many times. This chain joins TRBV2 and TRBJ2-7; D not certain. The CDR3 has 12 amino acids. Per the germline V gene, CDR1 is SNHLY and CDR2 is FYNNEI. V was clipped by 6 bases and J by 1 base, with 7 bases between them. The CDR3 nucleotides read TGTGCCAGCAGCAAAAGATCCTACGAGCAGTACTTC. This encodes CASSKRSYEQYF.

This clonotype was seen many times. J is TRBJ2-5 and V is TRBV7-9, with D tentatively TRBD2 (5 bases). Trimming pared 1 base from V and 1 base from J, leaving 16 bases between. The length of the CDR3 is 17 residues. From germline, CDR1 is SEHNR and CDR2 FQNEAQ (reference sequence). The CDR3 DNA is TGTGCCAGCAGCTTAGGCGGGCAGGCGAGGGTCCAAGAGACCCAGTACTTC. Translation: CASSLGGQARVQETQYF.

The genes are TRBV25-1 and TRBJ2-7, with 9 bases aligning to TRBD2. The V gene's germline CDR1 is MGHDK and CDR2 SYGVNS. Losses at the gene ends were 1 base for V and 3 bases for J; bases not matched to a gene: 4. The CDR3 has 15 residues. CDR3 sequence (DNA): TGTGCCAGCAGTGAATTGGGTAGCGGGAGCTACGAGCAGTACTTC. As protein: CASSELGSGSYEQYF.

This chain joins TRBV12-3 or TRBV12-4 and TRBJ2-1; D not certain. The CDR3 sequence is 14 residues long. Trimming stripped 6 bases from V and 7 bases from J, with 16 bases between. The CDR3 nucleotides read TGTGCCAGCAGCACGGACGGCGTTCAGAATGAGCAGTTCTTC. Amino acid sequence: CASSTDGVQNEQFF.

The CDR3 sequence: CASSSQMGRREYF. The CDR3 bases are TGTGCCAGCAGTTCTCAGATGGGGCGACGCGAGTACTTC. The chain joins TRBV12-3 or TRBV12-4 to TRBJ2-7; D is perhaps TRBD1 (5 bases). This CDR3 has 13 residues. Trimming pared 4 bases from V and 11 bases from J, leaving 18 bases between.

This clonotype showed up many times. The chain is built from TRBV19 and TRBJ1-1; no firm D call. The CDR3 spans 16 residues. The germline V and J ends were trimmed by 1 base and 3 bases, with 15 bases remaining between them. Germline loops: CDR1 LNHDA, CDR2 SQIVND (reference sequence). This CDR3 reads CASSIGLETFHTEAFF. In DNA, the CDR3 is TGTGCCAGTAGTATAGGATTAGAGACTTTCCACACTGAAGCTTTCTTT.

The J gene is TRBJ2-5, the V gene TRBV20-1; D is possibly TRBD1 or TRBD2 (5 bases each). Trimming left V 0 bases short and J 5 bases short, with 25 bases between. The CDR3 covers 18 residues. Germline CDR1 DFQATT, CDR2 SNEGSKA (reference sequence). The CDR3 region has the DNA TGCAGTGCTAGAGATTCAGCGGCGAGGGGTGCGCCTTTGGAGACCCAGTACTTC. The encoded protein is CSARDSAARGAPLETQYF.

This clonotype was counted many times. Written as DNA, the CDR3 is TGTGCCAGCAGTGGAAGGAGGAGAGGGATGGTGGGTCGAGCCGGGGAGCTGTTTTTT. Its protein product is CASSGRRRGMVGRAGELFF. This sequence joins TRBV2 and TRBJ2-2; D is possibly TRBD2 (5 bases). The V and J ends lost 4 bases and 6 bases respectively, with 27 bases between them. From germline, CDR1 is SNHLY and CDR2 FYNNEI. The CDR3 has 19 residues.

Comment on this clonotype: This may be a read error, as it is one base from a much larger clone. The chain couples TRBV2 to TRBJ1-1; D unresolved. This CDR3 region has 13 residues. Germline-derived CDR1 and CDR2 are SNHLY and FYNNEI. V was clipped by 7 bases and J by 4 bases, with 13 bases between them. The CDR3 spells CASIRGMATEAFF. The CDR3, as DNA: TGTGCCAGCATACGGGGTATGGCCACTGAAGCTTTCTTT.

The chain couples TRBV6-2 or TRBV6-3 to TRBJ2-7; the D gene is possibly TRBD1 (9 bases). V lost 7 bases, J lost 5 bases, and 21 bases lay in between. Germline CDR1 reads MNHEY; CDR2 reads SVGEGT. The CDR3 extends over 15 amino acids. The CDR3 DNA sequence: TGTGCCAGCACCCGGGGGGGGACAGGGACCCACGAGCAGTACTTC. It encodes CASTRGGTGTHEQYF.

V is TRBV20-1 and J is TRBJ2-1, with D uncertain. The CDR3 totals 15 residues. From germline, CDR1 is DFQATT and CDR2 SNEGSKA (reference sequence). V was cut by 0 bases and J by 6 bases, with 15 bases left in between. CDR3 sequence reads: CSAREAIAGSNEQFF. The CDR3 nucleotides are TGCAGTGCTAGAGAGGCAATAGCCGGTAGCAATGAGCAGTTCTTC.

The chain joins TRBV29-1 to TRBJ2-2; tentatively, D is TRBD1 (6 bases). V shed 4 bases and J shed 2 bases, with 11 bases lying between them. Germline V gene lookup returns CDR1 SQVTM and CDR2 ANQGSEA. The CDR3 covers 14 residues. The CDR3 DNA sequence: TGCAGCGTTGGATACAGGGATAACACCGGGGAGCTGTTTTTT. Protein sequence: CSVGYRDNTGELFF.

The chain has TRBV6-5 and TRBJ2-1; D unresolved. The germline V gene has CDR1 MNHEY and CDR2 SVGAGI. Trimming shortened V by 4 bases and J by 8 bases, and 12 bases separated the two germline ends. The CDR3 is 13 amino acids. The CDR3, as DNA: TGTGCCAGCAGTTTACCCCCGTATGATGAGCAGTTCTTC. Translation gives CASSLPPYDEQFF.

The gene calls are TRBV6-1 and TRBJ2-5, with D possibly being TRBD2 (5 bases). Germline V lookup: CDR1 MNHNS, CDR2 SASEGT. The CDR3 covers 15 residues. Trimming took off 0 bases at V and 6 bases at J, with 14 bases between the two ends. The CDR3 bases are TGTGCCAGCAGTGAAGCTCCTGGGAGAGGGAAGACCCAGTACTTC. This translates into CASSEAPGRGKTQYF.

This clonotype was seen ten or more times. The V gene is TRBV12-3 or TRBV12-4, the J gene TRBJ2-3, with 9 bases identical to TRBD1. CDR3 length: 17 residues. J lost 5 bases, V lost 6 bases, and 15 bases had no gene match. The CDR3 DNA reads TGTGCCAGCAGCCCCCTAGTTGGACAGGGGCGCGGAGATACGCAGTATTTT. Amino acid sequence: CASSPLVGQGRGDTQYF.

This clonotype was seen ten or more times. The CDR3 DNA reads as TGCGCCAGCAGCTTGGGCGGAACGCAAGATACGCAGTATTTT. Amino acid sequence: CASSLGGTQDTQYF. The J gene is TRBJ2-3, the V gene TRBV5-1; D gene unclear. Between the trimmed V and J ends, which lost 0 bases and 5 bases, there was a span of 10 bases. The CDR3 is made up of 14 amino acids. Germline CDR1 SGHRS, CDR2 YFSETQ.

This clonotype showed up many times. This chain connects TRBV6-1 to TRBJ2-7; TRBD2 matches at 10 bases. This CDR3 spans 16 amino acids. The trim removed 10 bases at V and 4 bases at J, leaving 16 bases unmatched. Germline CDR1 reads MNHNS; CDR2 reads SASEGT. Written as DNA, the CDR3 is TGTGCCACAAGCTGGACTAGCGGACCAGGACCTTACGAGCAGTACTTC. Protein: CATSWTSGPGPYEQYF.

The gene calls are TRBV7-8 and TRBJ2-7, with 10 bases that match TRBD1. Trimming at V came to 0 bases and at J to 2 bases, leaving 10 bases not matched to a gene. The CDR3 consists of 18 residues. Per germline, CDR1 SGHVS and CDR2 FQNEAQ. DNA of the CDR3: TGTGCCAGCAGCTTAGCGCGAGACAGGGGGCTATCCCCCTACGAGCAGTACTTC. It translates to CASSLARDRGLSPYEQYF.

This clonotype was picked up one time. The chain employs TRBV2 and TRBJ2-3; D possibly corresponds to TRBD2 (6 bases). V lost 6 bases, J lost 5 bases, and 12 bases lay in between. There are 13 residues in the CDR3. From germline, CDR1 is SNHLY and CDR2 FYNNEI. CDR3 region: CASSLNGRDTQYF. The DNA of the CDR3 is TGTGCCAGCAGCCTAAACGGGAGAGATACGCAGTATTTT.

This clonotype was seen ten or more times. The J gene is TRBJ2-5, the V gene TRBV7-9, with 10 bases fitting TRBD2. This CDR3 is built from 17 residues. CDR1 and CDR2 (germline): SEHNR, FQNEAQ (reference sequence). The V and J ends lost 3 bases and 5 bases, in that order; junction bases with no gene match: 12. The CDR3 here is CASSFPASGSLWETQYF. The CDR3 DNA follows: TGTGCCAGCAGCTTCCCAGCTAGCGGGAGTTTATGGGAGACCCAGTACTTC.

Ten or more counts support this clonotype. The gene calls are TRBV7-9 and TRBJ2-1; TRBD2 aligns across 8 bases. J lost 11 bases, V lost 4 bases, and 4 bases had no gene match. Germline assignment: CDR1 SEHNR and CDR2 FQNEAQ (reference sequence). This CDR3 spans 12 amino acids. CDR3 protein: CASSSSGGKQFF. CDR3 sequence (DNA): TGTGCCAGCAGCTCGAGCGGGGGAAAGCAGTTCTTC.

The chain recombines TRBV20-1 with TRBJ2-2; the match to TRBD1 covers 8 bases. Trimming took 6 bases from V and 1 from J; bases not matched to a gene: 10. Germline values: CDR1 DFQATT, CDR2 SNEGSKA (reference sequence). The CDR3 extends over 16 amino acids. CDR3 coding DNA: TGCAGTGCGCGGAAGGAACAGGGGGAGAACACCGGGGAGCTGTTTTTT. Protein: CSARKEQGENTGELFF.

Many counts were recorded for this clonotype. Here the CDR3 reads CASSPRFKGFDEQYF. As DNA, the CDR3 is TGTGCCAGCAGCCCCCGTTTCAAAGGGTTTGACGAGCAGTACTTC. This chain joins TRBV11-1 and TRBJ2-7; D remains ambiguous. Trimming cost V 5 bases and J 5 bases, with 19 bases left between them. CDR3 size: 15 residues. Germline assignment: CDR1 SGHAT and CDR2 FQDESV (reference sequence).

This clonotype appeared a few times. V is TRBV6-2 or TRBV6-3 and J is TRBJ2-5, with a possible D match to TRBD1 (5 bases). CDR3 size: 14 residues. V was pared by 2 bases and J by 5 bases, with 12 bases between. CDR1 MNHEY and CDR2 SVGEGT come from the germline V gene. The CDR3 sequence: CASSYEAGLETQYF. CDR3 coding DNA: TGTGCCAGCAGTTACGAGGCAGGGTTGGAGACCCAGTACTTC.

This sequence joins TRBV4-3 and TRBJ2-3; 9 bases match TRBD2. Germline loops: CDR1 LGHNA, CDR2 YSLEER. The CDR3 sequence is 17 residues long. The junction had 8 bases not matched to a gene; V was cut back by 2 bases and J by 2 bases. The chain's CDR3 is CASSQFHSGGVTDTQYF. Here the CDR3 DNA reads TGCGCCAGCAGCCAATTCCATAGCGGGGGAGTCACAGATACGCAGTATTTT.

This rearrangement joins TRBV14 to TRBJ2-7; 7 nucleotides line up with TRBD1. This CDR3 contains 17 residues. J was trimmed by 2 bases and V by 2 bases; bases with no gene match: 12. Germline V CDR1 and CDR2: SGHDN, FVKESK. The CDR3 is CASSQLGRQGSTYEQYF. CDR3 nucleotides: TGTGCCAGCAGCCAATTGGGCCGACAGGGTTCAACCTACGAGCAGTACTTC.

This clonotype has at least ten counts. The rearrangement joins TRBV11-2 to TRBJ2-2, with D uncertain. This CDR3 is 13 amino acids long. Germline V CDR1 and CDR2: SGHAT, FQNNGV. The germline V and J ends were trimmed by 8 bases and 1 base, with 8 bases remaining between them. CDR3 amino acids: CASAEWNTGELFF. The CDR3 region has the DNA TGTGCCAGCGCCGAGTGGAACACCGGGGAGCTGTTTTTT. The full variable domain, in which reference TRBV11-2 and TRBJ2-2 provide the parts outside the CDR3, is EAGVAQSPRYKIIEKRQSVAFWCNPISGHATLYWYQQILGQGPKLLIQFQNNGVVDDSQLPKDRFSAERLKGVDSTLKIQPAKLEDSAVYLCASAEWNTGELFFGEGSRLTVL.